The next 21 T cell receptor beta chains were all read from a single sample in a study of shared clonotypes between healthy human individuals. The protocol was immunoSEQ multiplex PCR, while the TCRdb copy is restricted to in-frame clones and leaves out a portion. The repertoire has more than 1,200,000 clones, just under 99% of them found once; the top ten carry roughly 0.35%. The source material was naive CD4+ T cells sorted from blood. Noted subset: CD45RA+ positively selected. Receptors originate from a man younger than 40 in good health.

The chain is built from TRBV10-2 and TRBJ2-7; the D is unclear. In germline, CDR1 is WSHSY, CDR2 SAAADI. V was shortened by 0 bases and J by 3 bases, with 9 bases between the two germline ends. This CDR3 comprises 14 residues. CDR3 nucleotides: TGCGCCAGCAGTGAGTCTGGCCAGGTCTACGAGCAGTACTTC. Its protein product is CASSESGQVYEQYF.

V and J are TRBV29-1 and TRBJ2-7; D is uncertain. In germline, CDR1 is SQVTM, CDR2 ANQGSEA. The length of the CDR3 is 12 residues. V lost 4 bases and J lost 7, with 14 bases in between. The CDR3 DNA is TGCAGCGTTGCCTTGGGTAAAACTGAGCAGTACTTC. Protein: CSVALGKTEQYF.

The V gene is TRBV5-1, the J gene TRBJ2-5; D gene unclear. Trimming removed 0 bases at V and 2 bases at J, with 14 bases between. This CDR3 spans 16 amino acids. Germline loops: CDR1 SGHRS, CDR2 YFSETQ. CDR3 loop: CASSLGDSSQQETQYF. DNA of the CDR3: TGCGCCAGCAGCTTGGGGGATAGCTCCCAGCAAGAGACCCAGTACTTC.

V usage is TRBV7-8 and J usage is TRBJ1-2, with 8 bases fitting TRBD1. Germline V lookup: CDR1 SGHVS, CDR2 FQNEAQ. The CDR3 contains 17 residues. After removal of 1 base from V and 4 bases from J, the junction contained 11 bases not matched to a gene. CDR3 amino acids: CASSLVRTGQQVYGYTF. The CDR3 region has the DNA TGTGCCAGCAGCTTAGTAAGGACAGGGCAACAAGTCTATGGCTACACCTTC.

The rearrangement links TRBV27 to TRBJ2-7; TRBD1 is a possible D gene (6 bases). The germline V gene encodes CDR1 MNHEY and CDR2 SMNVEV (reference sequence). Trimming left V 5 bases short and J 2 bases short, with 19 bases between. The CDR3 spans 16 residues. DNA for the CDR3: TGTGCCAGCAGTACCCCCCTAAGGCACAGGGCCTACGAGCAGTACTTC. Translating gives CASSTPLRHRAYEQYF.

The CDR3 here is CASERREEYNEQFF. CDR3 nucleotides: TGTGCCAGCGAAAGGCGGGAGGAGTACAATGAGCAGTTCTTC. The chain combines TRBV5-4 with TRBJ2-1; 8 bases match TRBD2. V was pared by 7 bases and J by 4 bases, with 7 bases of the junction left unmatched. This CDR3 spans 14 amino acids. The germline V gene has CDR1 SGHNT and CDR2 YYREEE (reference sequence).

CDR3 coding DNA: TGTGCCAGCAGGTTCATCAGTCGATACCCCTACAATGAGCAGTTCTTC. Translated, it gives CASRFISRYPYNEQFF. This rearrangement joins TRBV28 to TRBJ2-1; D ambiguous. Trimming shortened V by 6 bases and J by 2 bases, and 17 bases separated the two germline ends. Per the germline V gene, CDR1 is MDHEN and CDR2 is SYDVKM. The CDR3 has 16 amino acids. Drawing the rest from reference TRBV28 and TRBJ2-1, the complete variable domain is DVKVTQSSRYLVKRTGEKVFLECVQDMDHENMFWYRQDPGLGLRLIYFSYDVKMKEKGDIPEGYSVSREKKERFSLILESASTNQTSMYLCASRFISRYPYNEQFFGPGTRLTVL.

The CDR3 sequence is CATSRPGQGNNEQFF. Written as DNA, the CDR3 is TGTGCCACCAGCAGACCGGGACAGGGAAACAATGAGCAGTTCTTC. V is TRBV15 and J is TRBJ2-1, with TRBD1 matching over 9 bases. V lost 2 bases, J lost 5 bases, and 4 bases stayed unmatched. Germline V gene data show CDR1 as LNHNV and CDR2 as YYDKDF (reference sequence). The CDR3 is 15 amino acids.

Worth noting for this clone: Within the sample, other DNA sequences also encode this same CDR3. The gene calls are TRBV5-1 and TRBJ2-3, with 12 bases aligning to TRBD2. Trimming cost V 4 bases and J 0 bases; bases outside gene matches: 3. In germline, CDR1 is SGHRS, CDR2 YFSETQ. This CDR3 has 16 residues. As DNA, the CDR3 is TGCGCCAGCAGCAGCGGGACTAGCGGGAGCACAGATACGCAGTATTTT. Protein sequence: CASSSGTSGSTDTQYF. The full variable domain, completed using reference TRBV5-1 and TRBJ2-3, is KAGVTQTPRYLIKTRGQQVTLSCSPISGHRSVSWYQQTPGQGLQFLFEYFSETQRNKGNFPGRFSGRQFSNSRSEMNVSTLELGDSALYLCASSSGTSGSTDTQYFGPGTRLTVL.

The V call is TRBV27, the J call TRBJ1-1, with 9 nucleotides matching TRBD1. Germline V CDR1 and CDR2: MNHEY, SMNVEV (reference sequence). This CDR3 spans 14 amino acids. The V gene end was trimmed by 7 bases and the J gene end by 5 bases; junction bases not matched to a gene: 8. CDR3 nucleotide sequence: TGTGCCAGCAACCTACAGGGGGCTCGGACTGAAGCTTTCTTT. This sequence encodes CASNLQGARTEAFF.

The chain couples TRBV13 to TRBJ2-1; TRBD2 aligns across 8 bases. Trimming took 5 bases from V and 0 from J; bases not matched to a gene: 9. Germline lookup yields CDR1 PRHDT and CDR2 FYEKMQ (reference sequence). The CDR3 spans 17 residues. CDR3 sequence (DNA): TGTGCCAGCAGCCGGTTAATAGCGGGACCCTCCTACAATGAGCAGTTCTTC. Translated, it gives CASSRLIAGPSYNEQFF.

This clone was recorded only once. This sequence joins TRBV19 and TRBJ2-1; 8 bases map to TRBD2. The V gene end was trimmed by 5 bases and the J gene end by 6 bases; junction bases not matched to a gene: 12. The CDR3 totals 16 residues. Germline loops: CDR1 LNHDA, CDR2 SQIVND (reference sequence). The CDR3 region is CASSWEPGLVFNEQFF. In DNA, the CDR3 is TGTGCCAGTAGTTGGGAACCGGGACTAGTTTTCAATGAGCAGTTCTTC.

As to this clone: One junction end does not reproduce the germline sequence, and a read error may be involved. The rearrangement links TRBV7-2 to TRBJ1-1; D gene uncertain. Germline V gene lookup returns CDR1 SGHTA and CDR2 FQGNSA. The CDR3 contains 11 residues. The CDR3 protein is CASIVKTEAFF. The CDR3 nucleotides are TGTGCCAGCATCGTGAAGACTGAAGCTTTCTTT.

The chain carries TRBV2 and TRBJ2-2; TRBD2 might be the D (5 bases). This CDR3 is 13 amino acids long. V lost 7 bases and J lost 1, with 7 bases in between. From germline, CDR1 is SNHLY and CDR2 FYNNEI. The CDR3 spells CASIRGNTGELFF. The DNA for the CDR3 is TGTGCCAGCATCCGGGGGAACACCGGGGAGCTGTTTTTT.

Note on this clone: Other DNA sequences in the sample encode the same CDR3. The chain employs TRBV28 and TRBJ2-7; D gene uncertain. The germline V and J ends were trimmed by 6 bases and 2 bases, with 8 bases remaining between them. Germline CDR1 is MDHEN and CDR2 is SYDVKM. The CDR3 has 12 amino acids. CDR3 residues: CASSPPAYEQYF. In DNA form, the CDR3 reads TGTGCCAGCAGCCCTCCGGCCTACGAGCAGTACTTC.

The gene calls are TRBV11-2 and TRBJ2-1; maybe TRBD2 (6 bases). CDR1 and CDR2 from the germline V gene are SGHAT and FQNNGV. This CDR3 has 18 residues. Trimming took 1 base from V and 4 from J, leaving 20 bases between them. The CDR3 bases are TGTGCCAGCAGCTTAGTTAGTAGTTTAACGGGAGCATACAATGAGCAGTTCTTC. This translates into CASSLVSSLTGAYNEQFF.

V and J are TRBV25-1 and TRBJ2-7; 7 positions match TRBD1. V trimming: 7 bases; J trimming: 1 base; junction bases outside the gene matches: 10. Germline CDR1 reads MGHDK; CDR2 reads SYGVNS. The CDR3 covers 15 residues. For the CDR3, the DNA is TGTGCCAGCACCCCTACAGGGGTTCTGTCCTACGAGCAGTACTTC. Residues: CASTPTGVLSYEQYF.

The chain combines TRBV11-2 with TRBJ2-7; 8 bases map to TRBD1. The CDR3 contains 17 residues. J was trimmed by 7 bases and V by 5 bases; bases with no gene match: 19. The V gene's germline CDR1 is SGHAT and CDR2 FQNNGV. The CDR3 here is CASSQGGWDRTGAEQYF. CDR3 coding DNA: TGTGCCAGCAGCCAAGGAGGGTGGGACAGGACGGGGGCGGAGCAGTACTTC.

The V call is TRBV15, the J call TRBJ2-1, with 8 positions matching TRBD2. The ends lost 3 bases at V and 5 bases at J; junction bases unmatched: 15. Germline CDR1 and CDR2: LNHNV and YYDKDF (reference sequence). This CDR3 has 18 amino acids. For the CDR3, the DNA is TGTGCCACCAGCAGTTTTCAATCGGGACTAGTTACGAACAATGAGCAGTTCTTC. Encoded protein: CATSSFQSGLVTNNEQFF.

This clone has only one observation. The gene calls are TRBV6-1 and TRBJ2-2, with 9 bases lining up with TRBD1. The trim removed 4 bases at V and 3 bases at J, leaving 6 bases unmatched. This CDR3 contains 16 residues. Looked up from germline, CDR1 is MNHNS and CDR2 is SASEGT. CDR3 in amino acids: CASSVTGGADTGELFF. The CDR3 DNA follows: TGTGCCAGCAGTGTTACAGGGGGCGCCGACACCGGGGAGCTGTTTTTT.

This chain connects TRBV18 to TRBJ2-1; tentative D call: TRBD2 (6 bases). CDR3 length: 15 residues. Trimming removed 4 bases from V and 5 bases from J, with 15 bases in between. Germline V gene data show CDR1 as KGHSH and CDR2 as LQKENI. The CDR3, as DNA: TGTGCCAGCTCACTGGGGGGAGCAATTCACAATGAGCAGTTCTTC. This codes for CASSLGGAIHNEQFF.